The rows below give T cell receptor beta chains drawn from one sample of a study of CD8 T cells in Susac syndrome. TCRdb independently ran MiXCR on the immunoSEQ multiplex PCR reads; one entry per CDR3 protein. Here the sample spans about 200,000 distinct CDR3 sequences, 85% to 95% being singletons. The specimen sequenced was CD4+ T cells from PBMCs. The source is a human donor in good health. Each CDR3 is given with its conserved first and last residue. The order of the fields is CDR3 protein, CDR3 DNA, V gene, D gene, J gene, clone size. The D gene is left open where the match is weak. A clone size is listed for some rows: how often the clone was seen (once, few, many), or a class if it is expanded.

CDR3 protein: CASLQAQTQYF
CDR3 DNA: TGTGCCAGCCTCCAAGCCCAGACCCAGTACTTC
V gene: TRBV12-3/TRBV12-4
D gene: -
J gene: TRBJ2-5
clone size: -

CDR3 protein: CASSSFPRGYTF
CDR3 DNA: TGTGCCAGCAGTTCCTTCCCCCGGGGCTACACCTTC
V gene: TRBV28
D gene: -
J gene: TRBJ1-2
clone size: -

CDR3 protein: CASSPGPTLGSYEQYF
CDR3 DNA: TGTGCCAGCAGCCCCGGGCCCACTCTAGGGTCCTACGAGCAGTACTTC
V gene: TRBV5-6
D gene: -
J gene: TRBJ2-7
clone size: -

CDR3 protein: CASSHGEEQYF
CDR3 DNA: TGTGCCAGCAGCCACGGAGAGGAGCAGTACTTC
V gene: TRBV3-1
D gene: -
J gene: TRBJ2-7
clone size: -

CDR3 protein: CSARDRIGGQGANIQYF
CDR3 DNA: TGCAGTGCTAGAGATCGCATTGGGGGACAGGGGGCGAACATTCAGTACTTC
V gene: TRBV20-1
D gene: TRBD1
J gene: TRBJ2-4
clone size: -

CDR3 protein: CASIQTGGEAFF
CDR3 DNA: TGTGCCAGCATCCAGACAGGGGGTGAAGCTTTCTTT
V gene: TRBV6-5
D gene: TRBD1
J gene: TRBJ1-1
clone size: once

CDR3 protein: CSAPVDRTNTEAFF
CDR3 DNA: TGCAGTGCCCCCGTCGACAGGACGAACACTGAAGCTTTCTTT
V gene: TRBV20-1
D gene: -
J gene: TRBJ1-1
clone size: -

CDR3 protein: CASSVASGLASSEQFF
CDR3 DNA: TGTGCCAGCAGCGTAGCTTCGGGACTAGCATCATCTGAGCAGTTCTTC
V gene: TRBV9
D gene: TRBD2
J gene: TRBJ2-1
clone size: -

CDR3 protein: CASSLVGAGRYTF
CDR3 DNA: TGCGCCAGCAGCTTGGTCGGAGCCGGTCGCTACACCTTC
V gene: TRBV5-1
D gene: -
J gene: TRBJ1-2
clone size: -

CDR3 protein: CASSVVDGAMANSPLHF
CDR3 DNA: TGTGCCAGCAGCGTAGTAGACGGGGCCATGGCAAATTCACCCCTCCACTTT
V gene: TRBV9
D gene: -
J gene: TRBJ1-6
clone size: -

CDR3 protein: CAWKRDSDEQFF
CDR3 DNA: TGTGCCTGGAAGAGGGACAGCGATGAGCAGTTCTTC
V gene: TRBV30
D gene: TRBD1
J gene: TRBJ2-1
clone size: -

CDR3 protein: CASSQLTAGDNEQFF
CDR3 DNA: TGCGCCAGCAGCCAACTCACTGCAGGTGACAATGAGCAGTTCTTC
V gene: TRBV4-1
D gene: -
J gene: TRBJ2-1
clone size: -

CDR3 protein: CATSERAGGRVTYNEQFF
CDR3 DNA: TGTGCCACCAGCGAGAGGGCGGGGGGCAGGGTGACTTACAATGAGCAGTTCTTC
V gene: TRBV24-1
D gene: TRBD2
J gene: TRBJ2-1
clone size: -

CDR3 protein: CASSLRSADTDTQYF
CDR3 DNA: TGTGCCAGCAGCTTACGGTCTGCCGACACAGATACGCAGTATTTT
V gene: TRBV7-6
D gene: -
J gene: TRBJ2-3
clone size: -

CDR3 protein: CASTLRGTEAFF
CDR3 DNA: TGTGCCAGCACACTACGAGGGACTGAAGCTTTCTTT
V gene: TRBV6-6
D gene: -
J gene: TRBJ1-1
clone size: -

CDR3 protein: CASSLGEGGEQFF
CDR3 DNA: TGTGCCAGCAGCTTAGGAGAGGGAGGAGAGCAGTTCTTC
V gene: TRBV11-2
D gene: -
J gene: TRBJ2-1
clone size: -

CDR3 protein: CASRNRGLNPEAFF
CDR3 DNA: TGTGCCAGCCGAAACAGGGGGCTCAACCCTGAAGCTTTCTTT
V gene: TRBV12-3/TRBV12-4
D gene: TRBD1
J gene: TRBJ1-1
clone size: -

CDR3 protein: CASGSDGDTQYF
CDR3 DNA: TGTGCTAGTGGTTCTGATGGGGATACGCAGTATTTT
V gene: TRBV12-5
D gene: -
J gene: TRBJ2-3
clone size: once

CDR3 protein: CASSALAGQETQYF
CDR3 DNA: TGTGCCAGTAGTGCTTTAGCGGGGCAAGAGACCCAGTACTTC
V gene: TRBV19
D gene: TRBD2
J gene: TRBJ2-5
clone size: -

CDR3 protein: CATSPLGSHYNEQFF
CDR3 DNA: TGTGCCACCAGTCCCTTGGGCAGCCATTACAATGAGCAGTTCTTC
V gene: TRBV24-1
D gene: -
J gene: TRBJ2-1
clone size: -

CDR3 protein: CSASELNTGELFF
CDR3 DNA: TGCAGTGCTAGTGAGCTCAACACCGGGGAGCTGTTTTTT
V gene: TRBV20-1
D gene: -
J gene: TRBJ2-2
clone size: -

CDR3 protein: CASGEGSYNEQFF
CDR3 DNA: TGTGCCAGCGGGGAAGGCAGTTACAATGAGCAGTTCTTC
V gene: TRBV7-3
D gene: -
J gene: TRBJ2-1
clone size: -

CDR3 protein: CASSQEVLRTTGGGYTF
CDR3 DNA: TGTGCCAGCAGCCAAGAAGTCCTCCGGACGACAGGAGGGGGCTACACCTTC
V gene: TRBV4-2
D gene: -
J gene: TRBJ1-2
clone size: -

CDR3 protein: CASSDPGTGRHEQYF
CDR3 DNA: TGTGCCAGCAGCGATCCCGGGACAGGGCGGCACGAGCAGTACTTC
V gene: TRBV7-9
D gene: TRBD1
J gene: TRBJ2-7
clone size: -

CDR3 protein: CASTRTVSYNEQFF
CDR3 DNA: TGTGCCAGCACTCGGACGGTGTCCTACAATGAGCAGTTCTTC
V gene: TRBV6-2/TRBV6-3
D gene: -
J gene: TRBJ2-1
clone size: few

CDR3 protein: CASSSGRNSPLHF
CDR3 DNA: TGTGCCAGCAGCTCTGGGCGTAATTCACCCCTCCACTTT
V gene: TRBV11-2
D gene: -
J gene: TRBJ1-6
clone size: -

CDR3 protein: CASSEAGGYNEQFF
CDR3 DNA: TGTGCCAGCAGCGAAGCGGGGGGATACAATGAGCAGTTCTTC
V gene: TRBV9
D gene: TRBD2
J gene: TRBJ2-1
clone size: -

CDR3 protein: CASSVGQAGNQPQHF
CDR3 DNA: TGTGCCAGCAGCGTAGGGCAGGCCGGCAATCAGCCCCAGCATTTT
V gene: TRBV9
D gene: -
J gene: TRBJ1-5
clone size: -

CDR3 protein: CAWTLGNSGNTIYF
CDR3 DNA: TGTGCCTGGACCCTAGGGAACTCTGGAAACACCATATATTTT
V gene: TRBV30
D gene: -
J gene: TRBJ1-3
clone size: -

CDR3 protein: CASSQKILDYEQYF
CDR3 DNA: TGTGCCAGCAGCCAAAAAATCCTGGACTACGAGCAGTACTTC
V gene: TRBV3-1
D gene: -
J gene: TRBJ2-7
clone size: -

CDR3 protein: CATQSVLGDTEAFF
CDR3 DNA: TGTGCCACCCAAAGCGTGTTGGGGGACACTGAAGCTTTCTTT
V gene: TRBV24-1
D gene: -
J gene: TRBJ1-1
clone size: -

CDR3 protein: CASSPRGTDNQPQHF
CDR3 DNA: TGTGCCAGCTCACCTCGTGGGACCGATAATCAGCCCCAGCATTTT
V gene: TRBV18
D gene: -
J gene: TRBJ1-5
clone size: -

CDR3 protein: CASSKTGQPNTGELFF
CDR3 DNA: TGTGCCAGCAGTAAGACCGGACAGCCGAACACCGGGGAGCTGTTTTTT
V gene: TRBV2
D gene: -
J gene: TRBJ2-2
clone size: -

CDR3 protein: CASSPITGSTGELFF
CDR3 DNA: TGTGCCAGCAGCCCAATAACAGGGTCCACCGGGGAGCTGTTTTTT
V gene: TRBV12-3/TRBV12-4
D gene: -
J gene: TRBJ2-2
clone size: -

CDR3 protein: CASQGSGRRGDEQFF
CDR3 DNA: TGTGCCAGCCAAGGTAGCGGGAGGAGGGGCGATGAGCAGTTCTTC
V gene: TRBV12-3/TRBV12-4
D gene: TRBD2
J gene: TRBJ2-1
clone size: -

CDR3 protein: CSVEGGNTEAFF
CDR3 DNA: TGCAGCGTTGAGGGGGGAAACACTGAAGCTTTCTTT
V gene: TRBV29-1
D gene: -
J gene: TRBJ1-1
clone size: -

CDR3 protein: CASSWPGQNTEAFF
CDR3 DNA: TGTGCCAGCAGCTGGCCGGGACAGAACACTGAAGCTTTCTTT
V gene: TRBV3-1
D gene: -
J gene: TRBJ1-1
clone size: -

CDR3 protein: CASSPTAGQTYEQYF
CDR3 DNA: TGTGCCAGCTCACCCACGGCAGGTCAAACCTACGAGCAGTACTTC
V gene: TRBV18
D gene: -
J gene: TRBJ2-7
clone size: -

CDR3 protein: CASSQDTDSPLHF
CDR3 DNA: TGTGCCAGCAGCCAAGATACCGATTCACCCCTCCACTTT
V gene: TRBV3-1
D gene: -
J gene: TRBJ1-6
clone size: -

CDR3 protein: CASSQPLRGLAGTDTQYF
CDR3 DNA: TGCGCCAGCAGCCAACCCCTACGGGGGCTAGCGGGCACAGATACGCAGTATTTT
V gene: TRBV4-1
D gene: -
J gene: TRBJ2-3
clone size: -

CDR3 protein: CASSQDPGGHNEQFF
CDR3 DNA: TGTGCCAGCAGCCAAGATCCGGGGGGGCACAATGAGCAGTTCTTC
V gene: TRBV4-2
D gene: TRBD2
J gene: TRBJ2-1
clone size: -

CDR3 protein: CASSLYLAGENEQFF
CDR3 DNA: TGTGCCAGCAGCTTATATCTAGCGGGAGAGAATGAGCAGTTCTTC
V gene: TRBV7-9
D gene: TRBD2
J gene: TRBJ2-1
clone size: -

CDR3 protein: CASSAGEAKAFF
CDR3 DNA: TGTGCCAGCAGCGCCGGAGAAGCTAAAGCTTTCTTT
V gene: TRBV7-9
D gene: -
J gene: TRBJ1-1
clone size: -

CDR3 protein: CSATSGEPYNEQFF
CDR3 DNA: TGCAGTGCTACTTCCGGCGAGCCCTACAATGAGCAGTTCTTC
V gene: TRBV20-1
D gene: -
J gene: TRBJ2-1
clone size: once

CDR3 protein: CASSPGQVDSPLHF
CDR3 DNA: TGTGCCAGCTCACCGGGACAGGTAGATTCACCCCTCCACTTT
V gene: TRBV18
D gene: TRBD1
J gene: TRBJ1-6
clone size: once

CDR3 protein: CSVQGALSQYGYTF
CDR3 DNA: TGCAGCGTTCAGGGGGCGTTGTCGCAATATGGCTACACCTTC
V gene: TRBV29-1
D gene: TRBD1
J gene: TRBJ1-2
clone size: once

CDR3 protein: CASSPVRNYGYTF
CDR3 DNA: TGTGCCAGCAGCCCAGTGCGTAACTATGGCTACACCTTC
V gene: TRBV3-1
D gene: -
J gene: TRBJ1-2
clone size: -

CDR3 protein: CSARVAGQETQYF
CDR3 DNA: TGCAGTGCTAGAGTCGCGGGCCAAGAGACCCAGTACTTC
V gene: TRBV20-1
D gene: -
J gene: TRBJ2-5
clone size: -

CDR3 protein: CASSVATVGRAGDTQYF
CDR3 DNA: TGTGCCAGCAGCGTAGCTACCGTCGGGAGGGCCGGAGATACGCAGTATTTT
V gene: TRBV9
D gene: TRBD2
J gene: TRBJ2-3
clone size: -

CDR3 protein: CASSQGRDPQHF
CDR3 DNA: TGTGCCAGCAGCCAGGGCCGGGACCCTCAGCATTTT
V gene: TRBV4-2
D gene: -
J gene: TRBJ1-5
clone size: -

CDR3 protein: CAWSVTGGRTETQYF
CDR3 DNA: TGTGCCTGGAGTGTAACAGGGGGCAGGACAGAGACCCAGTACTTC
V gene: TRBV30
D gene: TRBD1
J gene: TRBJ2-5
clone size: -

CDR3 protein: CASSESTRVNTEAFF
CDR3 DNA: TGTGCCAGCAGTGAATCAACCAGGGTGAACACTGAAGCTTTCTTT
V gene: TRBV25-1
D gene: -
J gene: TRBJ1-1
clone size: once

CDR3 protein: CASSGGGSGSYEQYF
CDR3 DNA: TGCGCCAGCAGCGGCGGAGGGTCGGGCTCCTACGAGCAGTACTTC
V gene: TRBV5-1
D gene: -
J gene: TRBJ2-7
clone size: once

CDR3 protein: CASSERQGYGYTF
CDR3 DNA: TGTGCCAGCAGCGAAAGACAGGGCTATGGCTACACCTTC
V gene: TRBV3-1
D gene: TRBD1
J gene: TRBJ1-2
clone size: -

CDR3 protein: CASTSGLSSPLHF
CDR3 DNA: TGTGCCAGCACCTCCGGGTTGAGTTCACCCCTCCACTTT
V gene: TRBV6-5
D gene: -
J gene: TRBJ1-6
clone size: -